This T cell receptor (beta chain) was recorded in a study of T cells expressing NK-cell markers. About the research overall: It was sorted CD3+CD56+NKG2C+, CD3+CD56+NKG2C- and CD3+CD56-NKG2C+ T cells that supplied the TCR beta repertoires. Seven HCMV-seropositive donors and one seronegative donor made up the eight sequenced donors. Study-wide findings and caveats: Several of the donors also had these clonotypes leading their CD3+CD56-NKG2C+ fraction.

In generating TCR beta cDNA, 5'RACE template switching with UMIs was used. TCRdb reprocessed the 5' RACE reads; each CDR3 protein has one entry and no DNA is given. The repertoire shows 550,000 to 600,000 distinct CDR3 sequences; the top ten hold approximately 4%. Of note for this clonotype: Antigen: not known.

Germline V gene lookup returns CDR1 SQVTM and CDR2 ANQGSEA. CDR3 length equals 12 residues. Sequenced material: blood T cells: a sorted CD56 or NKG2C T cell subset, CD4+ or CD8+ T cells, or bulk PBMC T cells (not recorded which). The sequence came from a man younger than 35 in good health. V usage is TRBV29-1 and J usage is TRBJ2-1; with no DNA, the TCRdb D assignment of TRBD1 cannot be verified. Here the CDR3 reads CSVVGTGYEQFF.